This T cell receptor beta chain was found in a study of low-dose radiotherapy and immunotherapy resistance in tumors. The wider study: Nivolumab was given to patients as a 240 mg flat dose every two weeks, and ipilimumab at 1 mg/kg every six weeks. Both were delivered intravenously. Cyclophosphamide infusions of 200 mg/m2 came every two weeks, one day before radiation-immunotherapy. The study gave patients oral aspirin 300 mg daily for four cycles from cycle 1 day 1.

Looked up from germline, CDR1 is SGHRS and CDR2 is YFSETQ. Trimming removed 1 base at V and 0 bases at J, with 15 bases between. CDR3 length: 17 amino acids. This clonotype was seen ten or more times. Gene-specific TRAV and TRBV primers were used for first-strand cDNA, covering alpha and beta chains. The authors ran around 19 PCR cycles to amplify TCRs with a constant-region primer and V-primer adapter. TCRdb redid the calling of the reads with MiXCR, one entry per CDR3 protein. The sample contains tens of thousands of distinct CDR3 sequences, 20% to 25% of which appear only once. Time point given: after trial treatment. Treatment here: LDRT plus nivolumab, ipilimumab, low-dose cyclophosphamide and aspirin (RACIN trial). Patients eligible had advanced solid tumors without tumor-infiltrating lymphocytes.

The sequence derives from a male donor with prostate cancer. This chain connects TRBV5-1 to TRBJ2-3, with D perhaps TRBD2 (5 bases). The source was PBMCs, collected after low-dose radiotherapy plus immunotherapy. CDR3 residues: CASSLLPSGTSTDTQYF. The CDR3 bases are TGCGCCAGCAGCTTGCTGCCCAGCGGTACTAGCACAGATACGCAGTATTTT.